The 4 T cell receptor beta chains presented below share a single source sample, sequenced in a study of cytomegalovirus exposure and HLA in healthy donors. The study ran its PCR with 60 Vbeta and 13 Jbeta primers. The data were produced by immunoSEQ multiplex PCR, yet TCRdb's version contains in-frame clones alone and is incomplete. There are roughly 70,000 clones in the sample; around 80% occur only once, and 1.9% lies in the top ten. The sequenced sample was PBMCs. The receptors were sampled from a young man in good health and CMV-seronegative.

The chain couples TRBV5-6 to TRBJ2-7, with D perhaps matching TRBD2 (5 bases). CDR3 length equals 15 residues. V lost 4 bases and J lost 2, with 16 bases in between. Germline CDR1 reads SGHDT; CDR2 reads YYEEEE. In DNA, the CDR3 is TGTGCCAGCAGCGACGACGCGGACGGGACCTACGAGCAGTACTTC. As protein: CASSDDADGTYEQYF.

The chain has TRBV6-1 and TRBJ1-5; tentative D call: TRBD1 (5 bases). The germline gives CDR1 MNHNS, CDR2 SASEGT. CDR3 size: 12 residues. Trimming took off 6 bases at V and 7 bases at J, with 10 bases between the two ends. The CDR3, as DNA: TGTGCCAGCAGCTCAGGGAGGCAGCCCCAGCATTTT. This gives the protein CASSSGRQPQHF.

The chain couples TRBV10-1 to TRBJ2-7, with 9 bases identical to TRBD1. Germline CDR1 and CDR2: WNHNN and SYGVQD (reference sequence). Unmatched junction bases numbered 11, after V lost 4 bases and J lost 7 bases. This CDR3 region has 15 residues. CDR3 nucleotides: TGCGCCAGCAGTGTTATCGGGACAGGGCGGTTGGAGCAGTACTTC. Encoded protein: CASSVIGTGRLEQYF.

The sample holds a few counts of this clone. The genes are TRBV6-1 and TRBJ2-3, with 8 bases fitting TRBD1. This CDR3 comprises 15 residues. Per germline, CDR1 MNHNS and CDR2 SASEGT. The trim removed 2 bases at V and 3 bases at J, leaving 4 bases unmatched. CDR3 amino acids: CASSEITGGTDTQYF. The CDR3 coding sequence is TGTGCCAGCAGTGAAATAACAGGGGGTACAGATACGCAGTATTTT.